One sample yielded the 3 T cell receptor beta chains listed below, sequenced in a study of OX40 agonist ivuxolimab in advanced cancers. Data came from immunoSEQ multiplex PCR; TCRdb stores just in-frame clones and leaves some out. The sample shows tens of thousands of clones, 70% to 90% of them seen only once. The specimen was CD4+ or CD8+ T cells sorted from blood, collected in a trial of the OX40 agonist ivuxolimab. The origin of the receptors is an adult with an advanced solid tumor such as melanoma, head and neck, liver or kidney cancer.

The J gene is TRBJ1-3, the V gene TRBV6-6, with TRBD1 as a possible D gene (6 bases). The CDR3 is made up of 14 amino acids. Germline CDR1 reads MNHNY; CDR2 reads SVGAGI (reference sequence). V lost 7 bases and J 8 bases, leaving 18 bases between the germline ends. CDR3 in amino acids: CASNTFGTRDTIYF. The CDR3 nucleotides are TGTGCCAGCAATACGTTTGGGACACGGGACACCATATATTTT.

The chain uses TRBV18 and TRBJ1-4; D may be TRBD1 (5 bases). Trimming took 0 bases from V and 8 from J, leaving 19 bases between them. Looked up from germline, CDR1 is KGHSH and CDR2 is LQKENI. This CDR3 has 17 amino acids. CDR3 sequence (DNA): TGTGCCAGCTCACCACCGCGCGGGGCGCCCAATGAGGAAAAACTGTTTTTT. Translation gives CASSPPRGAPNEEKLFF.

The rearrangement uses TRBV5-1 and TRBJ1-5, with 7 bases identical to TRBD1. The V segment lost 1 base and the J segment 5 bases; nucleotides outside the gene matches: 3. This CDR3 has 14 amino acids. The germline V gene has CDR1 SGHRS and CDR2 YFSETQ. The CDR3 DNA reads TGCGCCAGCAGCTTGTATACAGGGGATCAGCCCCAGCATTTT. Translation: CASSLYTGDQPQHF.